Listed below are T cell receptor beta chains from one sample, sequenced in a study of T cells in Graves' hyperthyroidism and ophthalmopathy. TCRdb used MiXCR to reprocess the multiplex PCR reads, holding one entry per CDR3 protein. Of around 500,000 distinct CDR3 sequences listed, about 16% are singletons. The sequenced material came from blood. All receptors come from a woman in her thirties with Graves' ophthalmopathy. Each CDR3 is given with its conserved first and last residue. The order of the fields is V gene, D gene, J gene, clone size, CDR3 protein, CDR3 DNA. The D gene is left open where the match is weak. Size values are once, few and many counts, or a class for expanded clones, and some rows have none.

TRBV7-9	TRBD1	TRBJ1-2	NA	CASSLGTAPNYGYTF	TGTGCCAGCAGCTTGGGGACAGCCCCTAACTATGGCTACACCTTC
TRBV19	NA	TRBJ2-7	NA	CASSNPGGGGYEQYF	TGTGCCAGTAGTAACCCTGGAGGGGGTGGCTACGAGCAGTACTTC
TRBV30	NA	TRBJ1-5	many	CAWSAAGDQPQHF	TGTGCCTGGAGTGCGGCTGGCGATCAGCCCCAGCATTTT
TRBV6-1	NA	TRBJ2-7	NA	CASNKGGAATYEQYF	TGTGCCAGCAACAAAGGAGGGGCAGCTACCTACGAGCAGTACTTC
TRBV27	NA	TRBJ1-6	NA	CASSYRSTNSPLHF	TGTGCCAGCAGTTACAGGTCCACTAATTCACCCCTCCACTTT
TRBV11-2	NA	TRBJ2-5	few	CASRRAGGSEETQYF	TGTGCCAGCAGACGTGCTGGCGGGTCGGAAGAGACCCAGTACTTC
TRBV7-3	TRBD2	TRBJ2-3	NA	CASSSSSGSGDTQYF	TGTGCCAGCAGCTCGTCTAGCGGGAGTGGAGATACGCAGTATTTT
TRBV9	TRBD2	TRBJ2-5	NA	CASSVGGGETQYF	TGTGCCAGCAGCGTAGGGGGGGGAGAGACCCAGTACTTC
TRBV11-3	TRBD1	TRBJ2-5	NA	CASVRAGGWETQYF	TGTGCCAGCGTTCGGGCAGGGGGCTGGGAGACCCAGTACTTC
TRBV4-3	NA	TRBJ2-1	few	CASSEGGLIPYNEQFF	TGCGCCAGCAGCGAGGGCGGACTTATACCCTACAATGAGCAGTTCTTC
TRBV4-3	NA	TRBJ1-4	NA	CASSQAPKRTNEKLFF	TGCGCCAGCAGCCAAGCTCCTAAAAGGACTAATGAAAAACTGTTTTTT
TRBV24-1	NA	TRBJ2-2	many	CATSGQANTGELFF	TGTGCCACCAGTGGGCAGGCGAACACCGGGGAGCTGTTTTTT
TRBV7-2	NA	TRBJ1-2	NA	CASSSIMGGGGVKYGYTF	TGTGCCAGCAGCTCAATTATGGGGGGGGGGGGCGTTAAGTATGGCTACACCTTC
TRBV28	TRBD2	TRBJ2-7	many	CASSRAGTSHEQYF	TGTGCCAGCAGCCGAGCCGGGACTAGCCACGAGCAGTACTTC
TRBV2	TRBD1	TRBJ2-2	few	CALGDSTGELFF	TGTGCCTTAGGGGACAGCACCGGGGAGCTGTTTTTT